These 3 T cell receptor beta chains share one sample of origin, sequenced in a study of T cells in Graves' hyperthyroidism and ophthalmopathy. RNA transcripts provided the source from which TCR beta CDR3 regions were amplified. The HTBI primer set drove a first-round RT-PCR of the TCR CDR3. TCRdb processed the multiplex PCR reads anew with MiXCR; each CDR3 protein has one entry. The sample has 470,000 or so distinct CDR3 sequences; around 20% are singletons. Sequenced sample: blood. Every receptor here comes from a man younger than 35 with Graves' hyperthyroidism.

This chain's CDR3 is CASRRQVTYTEAFF. CDR3 in DNA: TGTGCCAGCAGAAGACAGGTTACTTACACTGAAGCTTTCTTT. The genes are TRBV6-1 and TRBJ1-1, with D perhaps TRBD1 (6 bases). V lost 6 bases to trimming and J lost 3 bases, with 14 bases between them. The CDR3 totals 14 residues. Per the germline V gene, CDR1 is MNHNS and CDR2 is SASEGT.

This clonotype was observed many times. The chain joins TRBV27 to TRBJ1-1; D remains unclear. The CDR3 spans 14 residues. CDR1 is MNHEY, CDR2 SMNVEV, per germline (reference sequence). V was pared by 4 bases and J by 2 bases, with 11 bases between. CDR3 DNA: TGTGCCAGCAGTTCTCGGCAGGCAAACACTGAAGCTTTCTTT. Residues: CASSSRQANTEAFF.

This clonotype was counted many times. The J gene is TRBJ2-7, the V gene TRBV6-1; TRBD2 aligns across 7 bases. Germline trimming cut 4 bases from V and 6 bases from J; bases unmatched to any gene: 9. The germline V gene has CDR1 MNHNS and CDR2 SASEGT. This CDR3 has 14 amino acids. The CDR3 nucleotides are TGTGCCAGCAGTGCGCTTGGGGGGGTGGGCGAGCAGTACTTC. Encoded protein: CASSALGGVGEQYF.